The 27 T cell receptor beta chains reported below all come from one sample, sequenced in a study of identical twins. Each CDR3 protein gets one entry after TCRdb re-called the 5' RACE reads with MiXCR. The sample shows roughly 1,500,000 distinct CDR3 sequences, under 35% of them seen only once. Sequencing was carried out using cord blood. The origin of the receptors is a newborn girl in good health.

The V gene is TRBV7-6, the J gene TRBJ2-1, with 10 bases that match TRBD2. After removal of 7 bases from V and 3 bases from J, the junction contained 3 bases not matched to a gene. CDR1 and CDR2 (germline): SGHVS, FNYEAQ. The CDR3 is 14 residues long. CDR3 nucleotide sequence: TGTGCCAGCATAGCGGGAGGAGGCTACAATGAGCAGTTCTTC. Protein sequence: CASIAGGGYNEQFF.

This clonotype has a count of ten or more. The CDR3 nucleotides read TGCAGTGCTCCGGTTGGGGCTACCAGCACAGATACGCAGTATTTT. Its protein product is CSAPVGATSTDTQYF. The genes are TRBV20-1 and TRBJ2-3, with D possibly TRBD1 on 5 matching bases. V was clipped by 5 bases and J by 0 bases, with 15 bases between them. Germline CDR1 DFQATT, CDR2 SNEGSKA (reference sequence). This CDR3 has 15 residues.

As for this clonotype: Relative to the germline gene, one junction end is altered; a read error may explain this. The chain recombines TRBV9 with TRBJ2-7; unclear D gene. CDR1 is SGDLS, CDR2 YYNGEE, per germline. The CDR3 has 14 amino acids. This chain's CDR3 is CASSVGSDSYERYF. Written as DNA, the CDR3 is TGTGCCAGCAGCGTAGGGTCCGACTCCTACGAGCGGTACTTC.

The chain carries TRBV28 and TRBJ2-3; 7 nucleotides align to TRBD1. Germline CDR1 MDHEN, CDR2 SYDVKM. The CDR3 has 14 residues. V trimming: 8 bases; J trimming: 0 bases; junction bases outside the gene matches: 5. The CDR3 DNA sequence: TGTGCCAGCGAAGGACAGGTTAGCACAGATACGCAGTATTTT. Amino acids: CASEGQVSTDTQYF.

This sequence joins TRBV5-4 and TRBJ1-5; D gene ambiguous. This CDR3 comprises 13 residues. V gave up 4 bases and J gave up 4 bases, with 9 bases separating them. CDR1 and CDR2 (germline): SGHNT, YYREEE (reference sequence). The CDR3 spells CASSADGNQPQHF. The DNA for the CDR3 is TGTGCCAGCAGCGCGGACGGAAATCAGCCCCAGCATTTT.

The CDR3 loop reads CASGLRGGNIQYF. CDR3 bases: TGTGCCAGCGGTTTGCGGGGTGGAAACATTCAGTACTTC. This rearrangement joins TRBV6-5 to TRBJ2-4; tentatively, D is TRBD2 (6 bases). Trimming removed 8 bases at V and 6 bases at J, with 14 bases between. Looked up from germline, CDR1 is MNHEY and CDR2 is SVGAGI. The CDR3 has 13 residues.

This clonotype was seen a handful of times. The rearrangement joins TRBV15 to TRBJ1-2; the D gene is possibly TRBD1 (6 bases). Germline CDR1 reads LNHNV; CDR2 reads YYDKDF (reference sequence). Trimming stripped 2 bases from V and 8 bases from J, with 9 bases between. This CDR3 contains 12 residues. DNA for the CDR3: TGTGCCACCAGCAGATACACAGGGGGCTACACCTTC. Amino acid sequence: CATSRYTGGYTF.

CDR3 DNA sequence: TGCAGCGTTGAAGTCAACAAGTGGAAGACTGAAGCTTTCTTT. Translation gives CSVEVNKWKTEAFF. The chain links TRBV29-1 to TRBJ1-1, with D unresolved. The length of the CDR3 is 14 residues. Germline V gene sequence: CDR1 SQVTM, CDR2 ANQGSEA. The V end was cut by 1 base, the J end by 5 bases, with 14 bases between. Filled out from reference TRBV29-1 and TRBJ1-1, the complete variable domain reads SAVISQKPSRDICQRGTSLTIQCQVDSQVTMMFWYRQQPGQSLTLIATANQGSEATYESGFVIDKFPISRPNLTFSTLTVSNMSPEDSSIYLCSVEVNKWKTEAFFGQGTRLTVV.

This CDR3 reads CTSSKGTGYNEQFF. The DNA for the CDR3 is TGTACCAGCAGCAAAGGGACAGGTTACAATGAGCAGTTCTTC. V is TRBV21-1 and J is TRBJ2-1; the DNA was not used to check the table's D call, TRBD1. TRBV21-1 is described as a pseudogene. The CDR3 runs to 14 residues.

The CDR3 here is CSARGGTEGGLTNEKLFF. Written as DNA, the CDR3 is TGCAGTGCTAGAGGCGGAACAGAGGGCGGCCTAACTAATGAAAAACTGTTTTTT. The chain recombines TRBV20-1 with TRBJ1-4; no definite D call. The CDR3 totals 18 residues. Deletions cut 1 base from V and 1 base from J, with 19 bases between. Germline V gene data show CDR1 as DFQATT and CDR2 as SNEGSKA (reference sequence).

The table lists this clonotype with a few counts. This chain joins TRBV5-1 and TRBJ2-5; possibly TRBD2 for D (6 bases). The CDR3 sequence is 13 residues long. Deletions cut 0 bases from V and 7 bases from J, with 10 bases between. Germline V gene sequence: CDR1 SGHRS, CDR2 YFSETQ. CDR3 coding DNA: TGCGCCAGCAGCTTGGCCCGGGAGTCGACCCAGTACTTC. This sequence encodes CASSLARESTQYF.

The V call is TRBV7-8, the J call TRBJ2-3, with 8 bases lining up with TRBD2. Losses at the gene ends were 1 base for V and 9 bases for J; bases not matched to a gene: 12. Germline-derived CDR1 and CDR2 are SGHVS and FQNEAQ. This CDR3 contains 16 residues. CDR3 nucleotide sequence: TGTGCCAGCAGCTTAGGATACAAACGGGGGGGCCGGACGCAGTATTTT. Its protein is CASSLGYKRGGRTQYF.

The gene calls are TRBV6-6 and TRBJ2-4, with D possibly TRBD2 on 5 matching bases. Germline lookup yields CDR1 MNHNY and CDR2 SVGAGI (reference sequence). The V and J ends lost 7 bases and 8 bases respectively, with 9 bases between them. CDR3 length: 11 residues. In DNA, the CDR3 is TGTGCCAGCATGGGAGTGGACATTCAGTACTTC. Translating gives CASMGVDIQYF.

CDR3 protein: CATSRGRTGSGNTIYF. The CDR3 DNA sequence: TGTGCCACCAGCAGAGGAAGAACAGGCTCTGGAAACACCATATATTTT. The chain uses TRBV15 and TRBJ1-3; the D gene is possibly TRBD1 (5 bases). The CDR3 sequence is 16 residues long. The germline CDR1 and CDR2 sequences are LNHNV and YYDKDF (reference sequence). V shed 1 base and J shed 0 bases, with 10 bases lying between them.

The table lists this clonotype with a few counts. The chain is built from TRBV18 and TRBJ1-2, with D perhaps TRBD1 (5 bases). This CDR3 spans 15 amino acids. V was pared by 3 bases and J by 2 bases, with 13 bases between. Germline V gene sequence: CDR1 KGHSH, CDR2 LQKENI. The chain's CDR3 is CASSPQLTANYGYTF. For the CDR3, the DNA is TGTGCCAGCTCACCCCAACTGACAGCCAACTATGGCTACACCTTC.

V usage is TRBV9 and J usage is TRBJ2-3; 9 bases line up with TRBD1. The trim removed 4 bases at V and 0 bases at J, leaving 6 bases unmatched. Germline lookup yields CDR1 SGDLS and CDR2 YYNGEE. CDR3 length: 16 residues. The CDR3 region is CASSPTGGWSTDTQYF. The DNA of the CDR3 is TGTGCCAGCAGCCCCACAGGGGGCTGGAGCACAGATACGCAGTATTTT.

This clonotype occurred a few times. The chain couples TRBV12-3 or TRBV12-4 to TRBJ2-1; 7 bases are a match to TRBD2. V trimming: 11 bases; J trimming: 2 bases; junction bases outside the gene matches: 6. This CDR3 is built from 13 residues. CDR3 protein: CADRDYTYNEQFF. The CDR3 DNA reads TGTGCCGACCGGGACTACACCTACAATGAGCAGTTCTTC.

This chain links TRBV5-8 with TRBJ1-2; the match to TRBD1 covers 9 bases. The CDR3 totals 17 residues. CDR1 and CDR2 (germline): SGHTS, YDEGEE. V shed 3 bases, J shed 0 bases, and the junction held 9 bases outside the gene matches. CDR3 region: CASSSFGTGRSNYGYTF. DNA for the CDR3: TGTGCCAGCAGCTCGTTCGGGACAGGGCGATCTAACTATGGCTACACCTTC.

J is TRBJ2-5 and V is TRBV7-2; possible D gene TRBD2, 6 bases. Trimming pared 5 bases from V and 11 bases from J, leaving 21 bases between. The germline V gene has CDR1 SGHTA and CDR2 FQGNSA. The CDR3 is made up of 14 amino acids. The CDR3 protein is CASSRKSSDNEQYF. The CDR3 coding sequence is TGTGCCAGCAGCAGGAAATCTAGCGACAATGAGCAGTACTTC.

The chain employs TRBV11-2 and TRBJ2-3; TRBD2 might be the D (6 bases). Germline V gene sequence: CDR1 SGHAT, CDR2 FQNNGV. CDR3 length: 16 residues. Trimming shortened V by 5 bases and J by 2 bases, and 17 bases separated the two germline ends. The CDR3, as DNA: TGTGCCAGCAGCCAGATCTTGGGACTGGACACAGATACGCAGTATTTT. Its translation: CASSQILGLDTDTQYF.

The rearrangement links TRBV29-1 to TRBJ2-3; TRBD1 matches 10 bases. The CDR3 extends over 16 amino acids. CDR1 and CDR2 from the germline V gene are SQVTM and ANQGSEA. Trimming removed 6 bases from V and 3 bases from J; junction bases left unmatched: 12. The CDR3 region has the DNA TGCAGCGTCAAATCCCACGACAGGGGGCGGACAGATACGCAGTATTTT. Amino acid sequence: CSVKSHDRGRTDTQYF.

The J gene is TRBJ2-4, the V gene TRBV18; D gene unclear. The CDR3 spans 16 residues. Trimming took 6 bases from V and 0 from J, leaving 15 bases between them. Germline values: CDR1 KGHSH, CDR2 LQKENI. CDR3 in DNA: TGTGCCAGCTCCCCCAAGGGTTCTCAAGCCAAAAACATTCAGTACTTC. This encodes CASSPKGSQAKNIQYF.

The V call is TRBV2, the J call TRBJ2-4; 12 positions match TRBD2. V lost 4 bases to trimming and J lost 8 bases; unmatched junction nucleotides: 6. The CDR3 extends over 15 amino acids. Germline CDR1 and CDR2: SNHLY and FYNNEI. CDR3 nucleotide sequence: TGTGCCAGCAGTGGACTAGCGGGAGATAGGGACATTCAGTACTTC. Translation: CASSGLAGDRDIQYF.

This clonotype was observed once. This chain joins TRBV4-2 and TRBJ2-5, with a possible D match to TRBD2 (6 bases). The CDR3 contains 17 residues. CDR1 is LGHNA and CDR2 is YNFKEQ in the germline V gene. Trimming took off 4 bases at V and 1 base at J, with 19 bases between the two ends. Here the CDR3 reads CASSLYSGGRIQETQYF. As DNA, the CDR3 is TGTGCCAGCAGCCTCTATTCCGGAGGGCGAATCCAAGAGACCCAGTACTTC.

The rearrangement joins TRBV21-1 to TRBJ1-4; the table names TRBD1, a call not compared with the DNA. TRBV21-1 is classified as a pseudogene. The CDR3 runs to 15 residues. DNA of the CDR3: TGTGCCAGCAGCAGGGACAGGGGGGCTAATGAAAAACTGTTTTTT. This encodes CASSRDRGANEKLFF.

CDR3 loop: CASSAQAPGPDTQYF. CDR3 in DNA: TGTGCCAGCAGTGCACAGGCTCCAGGGCCAGATACGCAGTATTTT. This chain uses TRBV2 with TRBJ2-3, with D possibly being TRBD1 (5 bases). The V end lost 4 bases, the J end lost 4 bases, and 15 bases lay between the germline ends. The germline gives CDR1 SNHLY, CDR2 FYNNEI. CDR3 length equals 15 residues.

The chain is built from TRBV6-6 and TRBJ2-1; 13 nucleotides agree with TRBD2. The CDR3 consists of 17 residues. Germline lookup yields CDR1 MNHNY and CDR2 SVGAGI (reference sequence). The ends lost 2 bases at V and 8 bases at J; junction bases unmatched: 9. CDR3 region: CASSYAYGTSGDDEQFF. As DNA, the CDR3 is TGTGCCAGCAGTTACGCCTATGGGACTAGCGGGGATGATGAGCAGTTCTTC.